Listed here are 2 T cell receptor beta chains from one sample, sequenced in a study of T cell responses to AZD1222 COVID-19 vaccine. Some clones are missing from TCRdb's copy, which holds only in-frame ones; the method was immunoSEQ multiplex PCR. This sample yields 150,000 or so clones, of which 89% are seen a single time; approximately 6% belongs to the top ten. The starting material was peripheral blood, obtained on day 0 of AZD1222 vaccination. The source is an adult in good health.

The CDR3 sequence is CASRPREPRPPEQYF. Here the CDR3 DNA reads TGTGCCAGCAGACCCAGGGAGCCCCGCCCACCCGAGCAGTACTTC. The chain combines TRBV6-6 with TRBJ2-7; D is possibly TRBD1 or TRBD2 (5 bases each). This CDR3 spans 15 amino acids. The ends were cut back, 6 bases at V and 6 bases at J, with 21 bases in the middle. The germline gives CDR1 MNHNY, CDR2 SVGAGI (reference sequence).

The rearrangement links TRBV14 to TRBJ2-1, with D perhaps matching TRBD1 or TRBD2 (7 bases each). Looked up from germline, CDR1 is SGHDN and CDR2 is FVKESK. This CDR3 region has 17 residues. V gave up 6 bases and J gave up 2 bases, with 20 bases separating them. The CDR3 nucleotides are TGTGCCAGCAGTCCTCCGGTGGGAGGGGGCCCCTACAATGAGCAGTTCTTC. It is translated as CASSPPVGGGPYNEQFF.